The 24 T cell receptor beta chains reported below all come from one sample, sequenced in a study of T-cell reconstitution after alpha-beta-depleted transplantation in children. Unique molecular identifiers were incorporated when the TCRbeta library was constructed. MiXCR, applied by TCRdb to the PCR reads, yields one record per CDR3 protein. The table includes almost 500,000 distinct CDR3 sequences, 9.5% to 15% detected once. The specimen was PBMCs from the stem cell graft donor, collected from the stem cell graft. The receptors originated from a human donor who donated a stem cell graft to a child with combined immunodeficiency.

The CDR3 loop is CASRGTGMVYEQYF. CDR3 sequence (DNA): TGTGCCAGCAGGGGGACAGGGATGGTATACGAGCAGTACTTC. The chain combines TRBV6-6 with TRBJ2-7; TRBD1 aligns across 9 bases. The CDR3 covers 14 residues. J was trimmed by 4 bases and V by 6 bases; bases with no gene match: 7. Germline values: CDR1 MNHNY, CDR2 SVGAGI (reference sequence).

The CDR3 nucleotides read TGTGCCAGCAGCCAATTCGTCAGCGCCTACGAGCAGTACTTC. This sequence encodes CASSQFVSAYEQYF. This rearrangement joins TRBV4-2 to TRBJ2-7; D not certain. V shed 2 bases and J shed 2 bases, with 10 bases lying between them. Per the germline V gene, CDR1 is LGHNA and CDR2 is YNFKEQ. This CDR3 is 14 amino acids long.

The V call is TRBV6-2 or TRBV6-3, the J call TRBJ2-7, with D possibly matching TRBD1 (5 bases). V was trimmed by 4 bases and J by 4 bases, leaving 14 bases between them. The germline CDR1 and CDR2 sequences are MNHEY and SVGEGT. The CDR3 has 14 residues. The CDR3: CASSWTRADYEQYF. CDR3 DNA: TGTGCCAGCAGTTGGACACGCGCAGATTACGAGCAGTACTTC.

This clonotype was detected only a few times. This rearrangement joins TRBV11-2 to TRBJ1-2; 7 bases are shared with TRBD1. Germline V gene lookup returns CDR1 SGHAT and CDR2 FQNNGV. V was clipped by 5 bases and J by 5 bases; unmatched bases: 11. The length of the CDR3 is 15 residues. CDR3 DNA sequence: TGTGCCAGCAGCCACTACAGGGGCAGAGGGTATGGCTACACCTTC. Amino acid sequence: CASSHYRGRGYGYTF.

This clonotype was picked up a small number of times. The chain carries TRBV12-3 or TRBV12-4 and TRBJ2-5; D is undetermined. Deletions cut 1 base from V and 6 bases from J, with 6 bases between. CDR3 length: 12 residues. This chain's CDR3 is CASSLDRQTQYF. The CDR3 region has the DNA TGTGCCAGCAGTTTAGATAGACAGACCCAGTACTTC.

This chain uses TRBV24-1 with TRBJ2-1; D possibly corresponds to TRBD2 (5 bases). The germline CDR1 and CDR2 sequences are KGHDR and SFDVKD. The V gene lost 1 base and the J gene lost 4 bases, with 13 bases spanning the gap. The CDR3 is 16 amino acids. For the CDR3, the DNA is TGTGCCACCAGTGATTTTGCCAGTCGGGGTTACAATGAGCAGTTCTTC. Its translation is CATSDFASRGYNEQFF.

There are many counts of this clonotype. The chain recombines TRBV29-1 with TRBJ2-6; D is unclear. V lost 6 bases to trimming and J lost 0 bases, with 3 bases between them. From germline, CDR1 is SQVTM and CDR2 ANQGSEA. The CDR3 covers 12 residues. In nucleotides, the CDR3 is TGCAGCGTAGGCTCTGGGGCCAACGTCCTGACTTTC. This translates into CSVGSGANVLTF.

The genes are TRBV10-3 and TRBJ1-2; D not certain. Germline V CDR1 and CDR2: ENHRY, SYGVKD. V dropped 10 bases and J dropped 5 bases, with 14 bases sitting between them. The CDR3 loop spans 12 amino acids. DNA for the CDR3: TGTGCCAGCCAACGGACGGAATATGGCTACACCTTC. Its translation is CASQRTEYGYTF.

This clonotype was picked up a small number of times. The V and J genes are TRBV24-1 and TRBJ2-5; the D gene is possibly TRBD2 (6 bases). This CDR3 is built from 15 residues. Germline loops: CDR1 KGHDR, CDR2 SFDVKD. Trimming stripped 0 bases from V and 5 bases from J, with 12 bases between. The CDR3 bases are TGTGCCACCAGTGATTTGGCGGGGTTCGGGGAGACCCAGTACTTC. Protein product: CATSDLAGFGETQYF.

In this sample, this clonotype turned up a few times. The V call is TRBV7-2, the J call TRBJ2-3; D possibly corresponds to TRBD1 (5 bases). V was shortened by 5 bases and J by 1 base, with 16 bases between the two germline ends. The CDR3 extends over 16 amino acids. Germline V lookup: CDR1 SGHTA, CDR2 FQGNSA. CDR3 residues: CASSLLGARGTDTQYF. CDR3 nucleotides: TGTGCCAGCAGCCTGTTAGGGGCTCGGGGCACAGATACGCAGTATTTT.

This clonotype was seen a few times. The chain combines TRBV6-5 with TRBJ2-7, with TRBD1 matching over 9 bases. CDR3 size: 19 residues. Germline loops: CDR1 MNHEY, CDR2 SVGAGI. The J segment lost 2 bases and the V segment lost 0 bases, leaving 14 bases of the junction unmatched. This CDR3 is CASSYSLITGTGFPYEQYF. In DNA form, the CDR3 reads TGTGCCAGCAGTTACTCGCTCATTACCGGGACAGGGTTTCCCTACGAGCAGTACTTC.

This clonotype appeared a few times. The V gene is TRBV20-1, the J gene TRBJ2-7; 9 bases match TRBD1. Per the germline V gene, CDR1 is DFQATT and CDR2 is SNEGSKA (reference sequence). The CDR3 covers 14 residues. The ends lost 1 base at V and 4 bases at J; junction bases unmatched: 5. The CDR3 loop is CSARAGTGRYEQYF. Here the CDR3 DNA reads TGCAGTGCTAGAGCCGGGACAGGGAGGTACGAGCAGTACTTC.

This clonotype has only a few counts. CDR3 in amino acids: CASTKLAGGLSPTDTQYF. DNA of the CDR3: TGCGCCAGCACGAAACTAGCGGGGGGCCTCAGCCCCACAGATACGCAGTATTTT. The V and J genes are TRBV5-1 and TRBJ2-3, with 12 bases fitting TRBD2. V dropped 6 bases and J dropped 2; count of bases not matched to a gene: 13. Germline V gene data show CDR1 as SGHRS and CDR2 as YFSETQ. The CDR3 sequence is 18 residues long.

This clonotype showed up just a few times. The V call is TRBV20-1, the J call TRBJ1-5; D is ambiguous. In germline, CDR1 is DFQATT, CDR2 SNEGSKA (reference sequence). Trimming removed 3 bases from V and 4 bases from J, with 16 bases in between. This CDR3 is 15 amino acids long. The CDR3 loop is CSASFGWAGNQPQHF. The CDR3, as DNA: TGCAGTGCTAGTTTTGGGTGGGCGGGAAATCAGCCCCAGCATTTT.

This clonotype turned up a few times. The rearrangement uses TRBV9 and TRBJ1-2; D uncertain. The germline gives CDR1 SGDLS, CDR2 YYNGEE. CDR3 length: 14 amino acids. Between the trimmed V and J ends, which lost 0 bases and 8 bases, there was a span of 14 bases. CDR3 nucleotides: TGTGCCAGCAGCGTAGGACAAACGGCGTCCGGCTACACCTTC. Translating gives CASSVGQTASGYTF.

The V call is TRBV5-6, the J call TRBJ2-7; 7 bases fit TRBD1. The germline gives CDR1 SGHDT, CDR2 YYEEEE. CDR3 length: 14 amino acids. Unmatched junction bases numbered 5, after V lost 2 bases and J lost 3 bases. The CDR3 region has the DNA TGTGCCAGCAGCTTCTTTGACAGGGACTACGAGCAGTACTTC. Translating gives CASSFFDRDYEQYF.

This clonotype was detected only a few times. This rearrangement joins TRBV12-3 or TRBV12-4 to TRBJ2-2; D may be TRBD2 (5 bases). The CDR3 contains 15 residues. V lost 4 bases, J lost 4 bases, and 13 bases lay in between. CDR3 protein: CASSSVWESTGELFF. CDR3 in DNA: TGTGCCAGCAGTTCGGTGTGGGAGAGCACCGGGGAGCTGTTTTTT.

This clonotype was seen many times. This sequence joins TRBV15 and TRBJ2-6, with D hard to call. CDR3 length equals 14 residues. Looked up from germline, CDR1 is LNHNV and CDR2 is YYDKDF (reference sequence). V was cut by 9 bases and J by 0 bases, with 9 bases left in between. CDR3 protein: CATKDHSGANVLTF. The CDR3 coding sequence is TGTGCCACTAAGGACCACTCTGGGGCCAACGTCCTGACTTTC.

This clonotype was seen ten or more times. The gene calls are TRBV9 and TRBJ2-7, with 13 bases matching TRBD2. This CDR3 spans 17 amino acids. The trim removed 5 bases at V and 7 bases at J, leaving 15 bases unmatched. Germline V CDR1 and CDR2: SGDLS, YYNGEE. This CDR3 is CASSGTSGNRQWEEQYF. CDR3 bases: TGTGCCAGCAGTGGGACTAGCGGGAACAGGCAATGGGAAGAGCAGTACTTC.

This sequence joins TRBV6-2 or TRBV6-3 and TRBJ1-1; possible D gene TRBD1, 6 bases. Germline lookup yields CDR1 MNHEY and CDR2 SVGEGT. V lost 2 bases to trimming and J lost 6 bases, with 22 bases between them. The CDR3 loop spans 17 amino acids. The DNA of the CDR3 is TGTGCCAGCAGTTACACCGGGGGCGGCACCTTGAAGCCTGAAGCTTTCTTT. It specifies CASSYTGGGTLKPEAFF.

The rearrangement uses TRBV20-1 and TRBJ1-3; D call uncertain. The CDR3 totals 15 residues. Germline V gene data show CDR1 as DFQATT and CDR2 as SNEGSKA (reference sequence). Trimming took off 3 bases at V and 0 bases at J, with 12 bases between the two ends. The CDR3 region is CSAREQIDSGNTIYF. In nucleotides, the CDR3 is TGCAGTGCTAGGGAACAAATTGACTCTGGAAACACCATATATTTT.

This chain connects TRBV2 to TRBJ1-5; 7 bases line up with TRBD1. The CDR3 runs 17 residues. Germline loops: CDR1 SNHLY, CDR2 FYNNEI. V was clipped by 2 bases and J by 0 bases; unmatched bases: 7. The CDR3 reads CASSETGVVHSNQPQHF. Written as DNA, the CDR3 is TGTGCCAGCAGTGAAACAGGGGTCGTTCATAGCAATCAGCCCCAGCATTTT. The entire variable domain, with the rest obtained from reference TRBV2 and TRBJ1-5, is as follows: EPEVTQTPSHQVTQMGQEVILRCVPISNHLYFYWYRQILGQKVEFLVSFYNNEISEKSEIFDDQFSVERPDGSNFTLKIRSTKLEDSAMYFCASSETGVVHSNQPQHFGDGTRLSIL.

This sequence joins TRBV5-1 and TRBJ1-4, with D tentatively TRBD1 (5 bases). Germline-derived CDR1 and CDR2 are SGHRS and YFSETQ. V gave up 4 bases and J gave up 8 bases, with 15 bases separating them. This CDR3 comprises 14 residues. In DNA, the CDR3 is TGCGCCAGCAGCCCTGGGACCTACGGAGAAAAACTGTTTTTT. Its protein is CASSPGTYGEKLFF. Looking up the rest from reference TRBV5-1 and TRBJ1-4 gives the full variable domain: KAGVTQTPRYLIKTRGQQVTLSCSPISGHRSVSWYQQTPGQGLQFLFEYFSETQRNKGNFPGRFSGRQFSNSRSEMNVSTLELGDSALYLCASSPGTYGEKLFFGSGTQLSVL.

This clonotype was seen a few times. The rearrangement joins TRBV12-3 or TRBV12-4 to TRBJ2-7; D not resolved. The CDR3 is made up of 12 amino acids. With 6 bases removed from V and 5 bases from J, the gap between germline ends came to 11 bases. The DNA of the CDR3 is TGTGCCAGCAGCAAATACCCGGACGAGCAGTACTTC. Translation: CASSKYPDEQYF.